The present T cell receptor beta chain was sequenced within a study of cytomegalovirus exposure and HLA in healthy donors (dated by TCRdb to 2016 to 2017). In terms of the full investigation: According to an earlier analysis of around 600 of the donors, about 170 million T cells yielded some 120 million unique TCR beta sequences and about 300 Gb of sequence data. Roughly 300 gigabases of sequencing data and tens of millions of unique TCR sequences were included in an early release covering several hundred HLA-typed donors. Of the roughly 400 genotyped donors, approximately 83% fell in the genetic ancestry cluster associated with self-reported Caucasian donors. The study was designed to test whether signatures of past pathogen exposure could be identified by cataloging public T cell receptors. The study profiled the T cell repertoires of under 700 subjects by immunosequencing and related them to cytomegalovirus serostatus. A separate validation cohort of some 130 different subjects was used in addition to the approximately 670-subject first cohort. High-throughput TCR immunosequencing, statistical association of individual TCRs with disease status, and machine learning were combined to predict cytomegalovirus infection status. To study patterns of TCR occurrence, a later analysis re-analyzed previously published TCR beta repertoires from several hundred donors and added high-resolution HLA genotyping. Rather than using new phenotypic data, the later analysis identified candidate immune exposures from TCR beta sequences and from how often those sequences occurred across donors. To decide whether each TCR beta V gene segment behaved as functional or pseudogenic, an earlier analysis of over 500 of the donors relied on high-throughput TCR beta sequencing. Donor age, sex, ethnicity and CMV serostatus were compiled together with the repertoire data. A later genetic analysis took genome-wide SNP genotypes for about three fifths of the 666 donors and used that subset as a discovery cohort. Every discovery cohort repertoire had been produced on one sequencing platform. HLA typing included class I and class II loci at four-digit resolution. Typing coverage differed by locus: A, B, C, DRB1 and DQB1 were typed in about 629-640 donors, DQA1 in approximately 520, DPA1 in 600 to 610, and DPB1 in 472. A handful of DR-DQ haplotypes were handled as single units for association and clustering because linkage in the cohort was strong. On average, about 200,000 unique TCR beta nucleotide sequences were sequenced per donor among 398 genotyped donors of the cohort, with roughly 18% of those sequences being non-productive. Paper-wide results and their limitations: A later analysis reported that several top co-occurrence clusters appeared linked to parvovirus B19, influenza, CMV and Epstein-Barr virus. Assigning TCR associations to individual alleles was difficult when HLA alleles, especially DR and DQ, strongly co-occurred. A later analysis found that most CMV-associated TCR beta chains appeared HLA-restricted, with HLA associations seemingly driven largely by CMV exposure. The presence/absence analyses assumed that sequencing depth was roughly uniform across donors, and that assumption may not be true. A total of 150 or so TCR beta chains were listed by the study as associated with cytomegalovirus. Across donors, most TCR sequences were observed very rarely, whereas some public TCRs were present in many individuals. A later analysis found that TCR association rates varied across HLA loci, with DRB1 alleles showing the most associated TCRs and HLA-C alleles the fewest. Immune exposure information for the cohort was limited to CMV serostatus. A few of the identified cytomegalovirus-associated TCR beta chains were confirmed in vitro to be specific for cytomegalovirus antigens. Because some donors lacked HLA typing at each locus, the association tests relied only on the typed subset. It was suggested by the authors that the approach could potentially be generalized to other disease states and immunological phenotypes. This cohort had only TCR beta chains sequenced, and the lack of alpha or paired-chain data limited which features could be detected. A later genetic analysis associated a missense DCLRE1C variant with V-gene and J-gene trimming of TCR beta chains, and an independent cohort replicated the association. The classifier was reported to diagnose cytomegalovirus status with high specificity and sensitivity in both the original cohort and the validation cohort. The 87-base-pair reads could not distinguish some IMGT-functional V segments, including TRBV6-2 and TRBV6-3, so those segments were excluded. In an earlier analysis of 587 of the donors, most TCR beta V segments appeared in productive rearrangements about 90% or about 30% of the time, broadly matching IMGT annotations. In a later genetic analysis, fewer N-insertions in productive TCRs were reported among donors in an Asian-associated ancestry cluster than the approximately 710-donor mean. A further reported finding was that TCR beta sequences accurately predicted the HLA-A and HLA-B alleles for most subjects in the first cohort. At a false discovery rate of 0.05, a later analysis linked some 18,000 TCR beta sequences to specific HLA alleles. Correlated functional status among segregating V segments might be attributable to linkage disequilibrium, but an unknown experimental factor could not be ruled out. A cluster of highly shared sequence variants was judged likely to be a technical artifact of the sequencing pipeline. Fewer than 20 rarely observed V segments, including chromosome 9 orphons, were excluded from the earlier analysis of about 600 of the donors because counts were too low. In a later analysis, HLA-associated TCR beta chains were found to be more clonally expanded and to have lower generation probabilities than equally common non-associated chains.

V loses 5 bases of germline sequence and J loses 5 bases, and the interval between the two ends is 22 bases. The germline V gene gives CDR1 as SGHRS and CDR2 as YFSETQ. The CDR3 contains 16 residues, cysteine and phenylalanine counted. The read is trimmed to its CDR3 DNA, 48 bases read in frame from base 1. A word on this clone: Its antigen remains unidentified. Within one base of it there is no much larger clone, and no base qualities were kept.

The library was made by the immunoSEQ multiplex PCR assay. For the multiplex PCR, a mixture combining 60 forward primers for TCR Vbeta segments and 13 reverse primers for TCR Jbeta segments was used. The CDR3 region of rearranged TCR beta genes was amplified from genomic DNA with a multiplex PCR assay. On the Illumina HiSeq System, the amplified TCR beta libraries were sequenced as 87-base-pair reads. On the authors' methods: In a later analysis, around 80 million unique TCR beta chains were counted across the 500 to 700 repertoires, and some 10 million of these chains were shared by at least two donors. Raw reads were error-corrected and collapsed into unique sequences by a nearest-neighbor algorithm in which closely related sequences were merged to remove PCR and sequencing errors. Alignment of CDR3 sequences to IMGT reference sequences was used to assign V, D and J gene segments. For a sequence to be retained, a match of at least six nucleotides to both a V gene segment and a J gene segment was required. A rearrangement counted as productive if the CDR3 had no stop codons and remained in frame with V and J, and every other rearrangement counted as non-productive. CDR3 was defined by IMGT convention, running from the second conserved V-encoded cysteine to the conserved J-encoded phenylalanine. The earlier analysis of 587 of the donors excluded sequences that lacked an unambiguous match to a single V gene segment. An earlier analysis of 587 of the donors called V segments functional above 56.7% productive rearrangements and segregating when the between-donor standard deviation exceeded 5%. A statistical classification framework was built for diagnosing cytomegalovirus status from the catalog of TCR beta chain sequences. V and J gene assignment, in a later analysis, came from comparing TCR nucleotide sequences with IMGT/GENE-DB human TR gene sequences. In a later analysis, CDR3 sequences and most-parsimonious VDJ recombination scenarios were assigned using the TCRdist pipeline. In a later analysis, each TCR beta chain was defined by its CDR3 amino acid sequence together with its V-gene family, and reads without a unique V-gene family were excluded. To address suspected cross-contamination and a sequencing artifact, a later analysis removed 592 highly shared, low-generation-probability nucleotide sequences. A later analysis calculated a clonal expansion index for each public chain from normalized within-repertoire ranks of inferred template counts. In a later analysis, generation probabilities were computed using a VDJ recombination model fitted to out-of-frame rearrangements, and the results were checked against IGoR. Hypergeometric tests were used in a later analysis to score TCR-TCR, TCR-HLA and TCR-CMV co-occurrence, with a repertoire-size bias correction applied to the TCR pairs. In a later analysis, false discovery rates were estimated by permuting HLA or CMV assignments 20 times. In a later analysis, co-occurring TCRs were grouped using DBSCAN, with TCRdist sequence similarity added in when clustering inside HLA-allele-positive subsets. Repertoires with fewer than 30,000 or more than 120,000 public chains, plus five repertoires with anomalous nucleotide sharing, were excluded from co-occurrence clustering. In its TCRdb copy, this immuneACCESS table keeps in-frame sequences only and misses some clones. Where compared with another copy, unresolved V genes explain less than half of these, and the others have no known cause. V and J calls and clone size are copied from that table; D and trimming were computed from the DNA. This sample comprises a few hundred thousand clones, about nine tenths of them detected only once. Jointly, the top ten make up 1.5% to 2% of the sample.

The cohort was made up of hundreds of healthy bone marrow donors. At the time of sampling, all cohort members were nominally healthy, though unrecorded immune exposures were likely present. The donor tested CMV seronegative and was one of the 352 seronegative cohort members. A peripheral blood sample was collected from each donor, and TCR beta sequencing was performed on peripheral blood mononuclear cells. The Qiagen DNeasy Blood Extraction Kit was used to extract genomic DNA from the blood cell samples. The TCR sequence derives from a girl aged 2 to 10 in good health and CMV-seronegative. Sequencing input: PBMCs. The rearrangement combines TRBV5-1 with TRBJ1-1, with an unclear D gene assignment. In nucleotides, the sequence is TGCGCCAGCAGACTTGCTCCCATCCGGTTGGAGACTGAAGCTTTCTTT. The translation is CASRLAPIRLETEAFF.